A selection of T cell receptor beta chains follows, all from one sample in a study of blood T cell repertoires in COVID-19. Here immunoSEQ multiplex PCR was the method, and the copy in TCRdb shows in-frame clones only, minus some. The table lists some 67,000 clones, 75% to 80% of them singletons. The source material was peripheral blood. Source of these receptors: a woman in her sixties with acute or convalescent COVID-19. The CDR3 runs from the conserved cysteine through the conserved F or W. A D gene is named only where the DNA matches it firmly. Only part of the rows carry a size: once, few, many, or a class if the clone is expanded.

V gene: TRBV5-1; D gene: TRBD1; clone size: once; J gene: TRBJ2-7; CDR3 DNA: TGCGCCAGCAGCCAGATGACAGGGGCGTATGGGACCTACGAGCAGTACTTC; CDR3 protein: CASSQMTGAYGTYEQYF
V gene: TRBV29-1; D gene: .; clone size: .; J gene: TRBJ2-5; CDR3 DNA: TGCAGCGTTGAGCGGGTAGAGACCCAGTACTTC; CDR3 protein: CSVERVETQYF
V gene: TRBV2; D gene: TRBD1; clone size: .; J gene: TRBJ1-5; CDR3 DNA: TGTGCCAGCAGGTGGGACAGTCGGAATCAGCCCCAGCATTTT; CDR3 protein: CASRWDSRNQPQHF
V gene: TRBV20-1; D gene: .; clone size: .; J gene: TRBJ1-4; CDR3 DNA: TGCAGTGCTACCCAGGGAGGAAAACTGTTTTTT; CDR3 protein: CSATQGGKLFF
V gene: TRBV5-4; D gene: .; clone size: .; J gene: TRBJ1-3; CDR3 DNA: TGTGCCAGCAGCCTAAGCGGTCTGGGGGGAAACACCATATATTTT; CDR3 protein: CASSLSGLGGNTIYF
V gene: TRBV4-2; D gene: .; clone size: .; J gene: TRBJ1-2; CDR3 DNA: TGTGCCAGCGAGGAGTGGGGGGGCTCCGGTGGCTACACCTTC; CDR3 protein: CASEEWGGSGGYTF
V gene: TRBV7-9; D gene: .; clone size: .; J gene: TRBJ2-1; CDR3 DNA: TGTGCCAGCAGCACCCAACGGAATGAGCAGTTCTTC; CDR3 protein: CASSTQRNEQFF
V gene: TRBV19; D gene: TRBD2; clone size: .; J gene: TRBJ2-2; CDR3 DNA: TGTGCCAGTGGGAATACGGGGGGATACACCGGGGAGCTGTTTTTT; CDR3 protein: CASGNTGGYTGELFF
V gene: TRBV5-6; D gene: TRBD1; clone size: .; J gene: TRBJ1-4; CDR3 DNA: TGTGCCAGCAGCAAGGGACAGGGGCGGAGTGAACTGTTTTTT; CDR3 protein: CASSKGQGRSELFF
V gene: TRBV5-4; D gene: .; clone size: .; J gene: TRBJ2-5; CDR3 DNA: TGTGCCAGCAGCGCTATCGAGAGGGCTCAAGAGACCCAGTACTTC; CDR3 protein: CASSAIERAQETQYF
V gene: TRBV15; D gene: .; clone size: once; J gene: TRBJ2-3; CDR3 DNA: TGTGCCACCAGCAGTTACCCGGTGGGGCTGCAGTATTTT; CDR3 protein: CATSSYPVGLQYF
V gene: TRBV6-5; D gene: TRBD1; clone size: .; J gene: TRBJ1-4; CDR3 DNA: TGTGCCAGCAGCTGGGACAGGGGGGGAAAACTGTTTTTT; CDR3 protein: CASSWDRGGKLFF
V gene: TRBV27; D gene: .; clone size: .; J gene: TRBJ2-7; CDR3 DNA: TGTGCCAGCCAACGGACAGTCTACGAGCAGTACTTC; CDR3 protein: CASQRTVYEQYF
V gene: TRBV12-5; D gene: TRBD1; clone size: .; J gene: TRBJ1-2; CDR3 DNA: TGTGCTAGTTGGGGGACAGGGGTCCAGAGGGGCTACACCTTC; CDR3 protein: CASWGTGVQRGYTF
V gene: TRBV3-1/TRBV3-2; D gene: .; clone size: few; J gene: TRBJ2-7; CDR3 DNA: TGTGCCAGCAGCCAACAGGGGTTTGACGACGAGCAGTACTTC; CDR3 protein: CASSQQGFDDEQYF
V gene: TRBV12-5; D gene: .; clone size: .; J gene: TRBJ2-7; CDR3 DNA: TGTGCTAGTGCCCTCAGGGGAAACTACGAGCAGTACTTC; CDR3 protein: CASALRGNYEQYF
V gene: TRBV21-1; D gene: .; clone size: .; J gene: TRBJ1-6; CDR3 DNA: TGTGCCAGCAGCAAAAGGGGTCCAGCCAACTATAATTCACCCCTCCACTTT; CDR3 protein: CASSKRGPANYNSPLHF
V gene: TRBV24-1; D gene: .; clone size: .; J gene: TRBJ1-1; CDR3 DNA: TGTGCCACCAGTGCTCCGAGGGCAGAGAACACTGAAGCTTTCTTT; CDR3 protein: CATSAPRAENTEAFF
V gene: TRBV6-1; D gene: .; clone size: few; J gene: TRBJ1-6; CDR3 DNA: TGTGCCAGCAGTGAATTGGGACATCATAATTCACCCCTCCACTTT; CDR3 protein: CASSELGHHNSPLHF
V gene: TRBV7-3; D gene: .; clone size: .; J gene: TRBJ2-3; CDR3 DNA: TGTGCCAGCAGCTTAAGTGGCAGGGCCACAGATACGCAGTATTTT; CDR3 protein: CASSLSGRATDTQYF
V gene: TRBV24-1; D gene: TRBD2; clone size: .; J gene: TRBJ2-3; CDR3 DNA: TGTGCCACCAGAGCGGGAGCCTCGAGCACAGATACGCAGTATTTT; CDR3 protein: CATRAGASSTDTQYF
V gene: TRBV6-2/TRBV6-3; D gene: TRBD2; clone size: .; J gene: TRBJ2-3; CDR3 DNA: TGTGCCAGCAGCCCTAGCGGGGGCCTGGGTCCAGAGACGCAGTATTTT; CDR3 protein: CASSPSGGLGPETQYF
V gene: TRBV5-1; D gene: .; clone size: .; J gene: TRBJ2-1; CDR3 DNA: TGCGCCAGCAGCTCGGGCCCCGCCTCAGGGGTAAATGAGCAGTTCTTC; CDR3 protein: CASSSGPASGVNEQFF
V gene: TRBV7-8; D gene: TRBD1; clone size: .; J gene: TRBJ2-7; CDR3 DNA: TGTGCCAGCAGCCGGCTCGGGACAGGGCAGGAGCAGTACTTC; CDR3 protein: CASSRLGTGQEQYF
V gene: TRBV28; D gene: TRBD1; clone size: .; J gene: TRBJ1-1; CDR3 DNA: TGTGCCAGCAGTCGCTCGACAGGGGATGGGGACACTGAAGCTTTCTTT; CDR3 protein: CASSRSTGDGDTEAFF
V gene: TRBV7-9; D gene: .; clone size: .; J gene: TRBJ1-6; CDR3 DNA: TGTGCCAGCAGCCCAGGGGCCCTCCCGGGTTCACCCCTCCACTTT; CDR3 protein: CASSPGALPGSPLHF
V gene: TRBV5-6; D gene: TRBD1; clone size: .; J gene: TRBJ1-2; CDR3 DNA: TGTGCCAGCAGCTTGGGGCTTCGACGACAGGGGGATCACGGCTACACCTTC; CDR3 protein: CASSLGLRRQGDHGYTF
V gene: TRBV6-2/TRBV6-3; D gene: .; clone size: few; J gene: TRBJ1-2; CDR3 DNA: TGTGCCAGCAGTCGAATACGGGGAGACTATGGCTACACCTTC; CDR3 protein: CASSRIRGDYGYTF
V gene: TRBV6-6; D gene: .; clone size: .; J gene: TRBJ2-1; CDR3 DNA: TGTGCCAGTAGAACGGGGTCCTACAATGAGCAGTTCTTC; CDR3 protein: CASRTGSYNEQFF